The present T cell receptor beta chain was sequenced within a study of cytomegalovirus exposure and HLA in healthy donors. In the study overall: Among about 190 million T cells, an earlier analysis found about 100 million unique TCR beta sequences.

This CDR3 is 11 amino acids long. The V gene's germline CDR1 is LGHNA and CDR2 YNFKEQ. The V gene end was trimmed by 4 bases and the J gene end by 9 bases; junction bases not matched to a gene: 0. As for this clone: The antigen is not known. The same CDR3 also results from other DNA sequences found in this sample.

This PCR relied on a set of 60 Vbeta primers and 13 Jbeta primers. The protocol was immunoSEQ multiplex PCR, while the TCRdb copy is restricted to in-frame clones and leaves out a portion. This sample's table has 130,000 to 150,000 clones. Study-level results: Analysis was carried out at a later point, and it linked a missense DCLRE1C variant to TCR beta V- and J-gene trimming.

Donors consisted of healthy bone marrow donors. V usage is TRBV4-2 and J usage is TRBJ2-1; 7 bases are a match to TRBD1. The specimen sequenced was PBMCs. This clonotype originated in a male donor in good health and CMV-seronegative. This CDR3 is CASSPGGEQFF. CDR3 bases: TGTGCCAGCAGCCCAGGGGGTGAGCAGTTCTTC.